These 13 T cell receptor beta chains share one sample of origin, sequenced in a study of radiotherapy plus CTLA-4 blockade in lung cancer. Method: immunoSEQ multiplex PCR; TCRdb's copy keeps in-frame clones and lacks some. The sample has about 77,000 clones, roughly four fifths seen once. The sequencing used peripheral blood, collected from a patient treated with radiotherapy plus ipilimumab. Receptor source: a human donor with non-small cell lung cancer whose response to radiotherapy plus ipilimumab could not be evaluated.

The chain joins TRBV25-1 to TRBJ2-4; 10 bases are a match to TRBD1. The V gene's germline CDR1 is MGHDK and CDR2 SYGVNS. The V segment lost 4 bases and the J segment 3 bases; nucleotides outside the gene matches: 6. CDR3 length: 16 residues. The CDR3: CASSVRDRGGKNIQYF. In nucleotides, the CDR3 is TGTGCCAGCAGTGTCCGGGACAGGGGCGGCAAAAACATTCAGTACTTC.

This clone was counted once. The V call is TRBV10-1, the J call TRBJ2-1; D remains ambiguous. Trimming cost V 0 bases and J 5 bases, with 8 bases left between them. This CDR3 is 14 amino acids long. Germline V lookup: CDR1 WNHNN, CDR2 SYGVQD (reference sequence). The CDR3 spells CASSESSQNNEQFF. The DNA for the CDR3 is TGCGCCAGCAGTGAGTCGTCCCAAAACAATGAGCAGTTCTTC.

The rearrangement uses TRBV6-5 and TRBJ2-5; 9 bases map to TRBD2. The CDR3 is 15 amino acids. Germline V gene data show CDR1 as MNHEY and CDR2 as SVGAGI. The ends lost 5 bases at V and 7 bases at J; junction bases unmatched: 11. CDR3 coding DNA: TGTGCCAGCAGTCCGTCGACTAGCGGTCCGGGGACCCAGTACTTC. Translated: CASSPSTSGPGTQYF.

The gene calls are TRBV7-9 and TRBJ1-4; TRBD1 is a possible D gene (5 bases). The CDR3 is 15 residues long. V gave up 5 bases and J gave up 4 bases, with 14 bases separating them. Looked up from germline, CDR1 is SEHNR and CDR2 is FQNEAQ (reference sequence). The CDR3 nucleotides are TGTGCCAGCAGCCCCCGACAGACCCTTAATGAAAAACTGTTTTTT. Protein product: CASSPRQTLNEKLFF.

The chain couples TRBV6-1 to TRBJ1-1; TRBD1 matches 7 bases. The CDR3 covers 14 residues. CDR1 is MNHNS and CDR2 is SASEGT in the germline V gene. V was pared by 2 bases and J by 6 bases, with 6 bases of the junction left unmatched. This chain's CDR3 is CASSERQGGAEAFF. CDR3 DNA sequence: TGTGCCAGCAGTGAACGACAGGGTGGCGCTGAAGCTTTCTTT.

The genes are TRBV11-3 and TRBJ2-3; 7 bases agree with TRBD2. The CDR3 length is 12 residues. Trimming removed 5 bases from V and 6 bases from J; junction bases left unmatched: 2. CDR1 is SGHNT and CDR2 is YENEEA in the germline V gene. The CDR3 bases are TGTGCCAGCAGCATTAGCGGGGATACGCAGTATTTT. Protein sequence: CASSISGDTQYF. Together with reference TRBV11-3 and TRBJ2-3, the CDR3 gives the full variable domain: EAGVVQSPRYKIIEKKQPVAFWCNPISGHNTLYWYLQNLGQGPELLIRYENEEAVDDSQLPKDRFSAERLKGVDSTLKIQPAELGDSAVYLCASSISGDTQYFGPGTRLTVL.

The chain joins TRBV28 to TRBJ1-3; D call uncertain. This CDR3 region has 13 residues. Trimming stripped 5 bases from V and 4 bases from J, with 9 bases between. CDR1 is MDHEN, CDR2 SYDVKM, per germline. The CDR3 protein is CASSSPGGNTIYF. CDR3 in DNA: TGTGCCAGCAGTAGCCCGGGAGGAAACACCATATATTTT.

The V and J genes are TRBV25-1 and TRBJ1-2; the match to TRBD1 covers 8 bases. The CDR3 is 15 amino acids. Germline V CDR1 and CDR2: MGHDK, SYGVNS. V lost 4 bases and J lost 4; bases outside the gene matches: 8. CDR3 nucleotides: TGTGCCAGCAGTGCGTCGGACAGGGACGGCTATGGCTACACCTTC. Translated: CASSASDRDGYGYTF.

The sample holds a few counts of this clone. The chain combines TRBV7-9 with TRBJ2-7; D uncertain. CDR1 is SEHNR and CDR2 is FQNEAQ in the germline V gene (reference sequence). V lost 1 base and J 6 bases, leaving 10 bases between the germline ends. This CDR3 region has 13 residues. The CDR3 reads CASSLGSRVEQYF. Written as DNA, the CDR3 is TGTGCCAGCAGCTTAGGTAGCCGGGTCGAGCAGTACTTC.

V is TRBV30 and J is TRBJ2-3; no definite D call. The V and J ends lost 0 bases and 2 bases respectively, with 9 bases between them. Germline assignment: CDR1 GTSNPN and CDR2 SVGIG (reference sequence). This CDR3 spans 14 amino acids. CDR3 sequence reads: CAWSVPGATDTQYF. The CDR3 DNA reads as TGTGCCTGGAGTGTTCCTGGAGCCACAGATACGCAGTATTTT.

The rearrangement uses TRBV7-9 and TRBJ1-2, with 8 bases lining up with TRBD1. V shed 4 bases, J shed 8 bases, and the junction held 15 bases outside the gene matches. The CDR3 covers 16 residues. Germline values: CDR1 SEHNR, CDR2 FQNEAQ (reference sequence). The CDR3 DNA sequence: TGTGCCAGCAGCTCCTGGACAGGGAGGGGGGAAGGCGGCTACACCTTC. The encoded protein is CASSSWTGRGEGGYTF. Full variable domain (missing parts from reference TRBV7-9 and TRBJ1-2): DTGVSQNPRHKITKRGQNVTFRCDPISEHNRLYWYRQTLGQGPEFLTYFQNEAQLEKSRLLSDRFSAERPKGSFSTLEIQRTEQGDSAMYLCASSSWTGRGEGGYTFGSGTRLTVV.

DNA for the CDR3: TGCGCCAGCAGCTTGGATACGACAGTTCAAAACACCATATATTTT. Protein sequence: CASSLDTTVQNTIYF. V gene TRBV5-1 combines with J gene TRBJ1-3; weak D call: TRBD1 (5 bases). Germline V CDR1 and CDR2: SGHRS, YFSETQ. With 0 bases removed from V and 6 bases from J, the gap between germline ends came to 13 bases. The CDR3 runs to 15 residues.

V is TRBV11-2 and J is TRBJ2-7; 8 nucleotides line up with TRBD2. With 1 base clipped from V and 0 bases from J, the junction kept 11 bases outside the gene matches. CDR1 is SGHAT and CDR2 is FQNNGV in the germline V gene. The CDR3 covers 18 residues. The CDR3 protein is CASSLVGTREISSYEQYF. The CDR3 DNA reads as TGTGCCAGCAGCTTAGTGGGGACTAGGGAGATTAGCTCCTACGAGCAGTACTTC.